Shown below are 25 T cell receptor beta chains from a single sample sequenced in a study of T cell repertoires in cytomegalovirus infection. Their specific antigens are unknown. TCRdb re-called the reads with MiXCR, one entry per CDR3 protein. The data contain about 900,000 distinct CDR3 sequences, less than 40% of them singletons. Sequences were derived from cultured CD8+ T cells from PBMCs, sampled from culture after CMV antigen stimulation. Source of these receptors: a human donor in good health (CMV status not recorded). Some clones in this sample may be carry-over from other donors' samples.

The J gene is TRBJ1-6, the V gene TRBV6-1; perhaps TRBD1 as D (5 bases). CDR1 is MNHNS and CDR2 is SASEGT in the germline V gene. CDR3 size: 17 residues. Trimming took off 4 bases at V and 3 bases at J, with 16 bases between the two ends. The CDR3 reads CASSATKGIHYNSPLHF. DNA for the CDR3: TGTGCCAGCAGTGCTACCAAGGGGATCCACTATAATTCACCCCTCCACTTT.

This clonotype was counted many times. This chain uses TRBV2 with TRBJ1-1, with 7 nucleotides matching TRBD1. This CDR3 is built from 15 residues. The trim removed 4 bases at V and 4 bases at J, leaving 9 bases unmatched. Germline CDR1 and CDR2: SNHLY and FYNNEI. The CDR3: CASSGGEGAGTEAFF. Here the CDR3 DNA reads TGTGCCAGCAGTGGAGGGGAGGGGGCAGGCACTGAAGCTTTCTTT.

The J gene is TRBJ2-7, the V gene TRBV12-3 or TRBV12-4; maybe TRBD2 (6 bases). The CDR3 sequence is 14 residues long. Trimming left V 6 bases short and J 4 bases short, with 16 bases between. CDR3 sequence: CASSPLAGRYEQYF. CDR3 nucleotides: TGTGCCAGCAGCCCATTGGCAGGGAGGTACGAGCAGTACTTC.

This clonotype was observed a few times. The rearrangement joins TRBV7-8 to TRBJ1-5; 7 nucleotides line up with TRBD1. With V trimmed by 1 base and J by 0 bases, 3 bases remained unmatched. The CDR3 is 16 amino acids. The germline V gene has CDR1 SGHVS and CDR2 FQNEAQ. The CDR3 sequence is CASSLVRQGSNQPQHF. CDR3 in DNA: TGTGCCAGCAGCTTAGTTCGACAGGGTAGCAATCAGCCCCAGCATTTT.

This clonotype was found a few times. The V gene is TRBV6-1, the J gene TRBJ2-6; D call uncertain. CDR1 MNHNS and CDR2 SASEGT come from the germline V gene. Trimming stripped 2 bases from V and 0 bases from J, with 14 bases between. The length of the CDR3 is 18 residues. The CDR3 sequence: CASSETGTIRSGANVLTF. The CDR3 DNA sequence: TGTGCCAGCAGTGAAACCGGCACGATACGCTCTGGGGCCAACGTCCTGACTTTC.

This clonotype was seen repeatedly, ten times or more. The chain carries TRBV27 and TRBJ1-5; D is unresolved. The V and J ends lost 3 bases and 4 bases respectively, with 7 bases between them. Germline CDR1 MNHEY, CDR2 SMNVEV (reference sequence). This CDR3 spans 13 amino acids. The CDR3 DNA is TGTGCCAGCAGTTTTGGTTGGAATCAGCCCCAGCATTTT. Translation gives CASSFGWNQPQHF.

The table lists this clonotype with a few counts. V usage is TRBV7-2 and J usage is TRBJ2-7, with TRBD1 matching 7 bases. CDR3 length: 15 residues. The V and J ends lost 5 bases and 4 bases, in that order; junction bases with no gene match: 11. CDR1 is SGHTA and CDR2 is FQGNSA in the germline V gene. CDR3 DNA sequence: TGTGCCAGCAGCCAGATCCCGACAGGGAGTTACGAGCAGTACTTC. This gives the protein CASSQIPTGSYEQYF.

This clonotype is a singleton in its sample. The V call is TRBV7-6, the J call TRBJ2-1, with D unresolved. This CDR3 comprises 12 residues. V was cut by 3 bases and J by 10 bases, with 10 bases left in between. Per germline, CDR1 SGHVS and CDR2 FNYEAQ. The CDR3 DNA follows: TGTGCCAGCAGCTTGCCGCTTGGAGAGCAGTTCTTC. This translates into CASSLPLGEQFF. The whole variable domain, remainder taken from reference TRBV7-6 and TRBJ2-1, is GAGVSQSPRYKVTKRGQDVALRCDPISGHVSLYWYRQALGQGPEFLTYFNYEAQQDKSGLPNDRFSAERPEGSISTLTIQRTEQRDSAMYRCASSLPLGEQFFGPGTRLTVL.

The genes are TRBV7-9 and TRBJ2-1; D not resolved. Trimming took 4 bases from V and 3 from J, leaving 13 bases between them. In germline, CDR1 is SEHNR, CDR2 FQNEAQ (reference sequence). The CDR3 runs 15 residues. CDR3 DNA: TGTGCCAGCAGCTCCCTTGGTCATAACTACAATGAGCAGTTCTTC. It is translated as CASSSLGHNYNEQFF.

The chain couples TRBV7-9 to TRBJ1-2; possibly TRBD1 for D (6 bases). The V gene's germline CDR1 is SEHNR and CDR2 FQNEAQ (reference sequence). V lost 5 bases and J lost 8, with 18 bases in between. The CDR3 loop spans 14 amino acids. The CDR3 protein is CASSQEGVIRGYTF. The CDR3 nucleotides are TGTGCCAGCAGCCAAGAGGGGGTGATTCGCGGCTACACCTTC.

The gene calls are TRBV7-6 and TRBJ2-1; the D gene is possibly TRBD1 (5 bases). The CDR3 extends over 16 amino acids. Germline V gives CDR1 SGHVS, CDR2 FNYEAQ. Trimming pared 6 bases from V and 7 bases from J, leaving 22 bases between. The CDR3 DNA reads TGTGCCAGCAGTTTAACTCAGGGATATTCTAGGAATGAGCAGTTCTTC. This translates into CASSLTQGYSRNEQFF.

V and J are TRBV27 and TRBJ2-7; D may correspond to TRBD1 or TRBD2 (7 bases each). Trimming stripped 3 bases from V and 3 bases from J, with 18 bases between. Germline CDR1 and CDR2: MNHEY and SMNVEV (reference sequence). This CDR3 comprises 16 residues. The chain's CDR3 is CASSFGAGQPIYEQYF. The CDR3 nucleotides read TGTGCCAGCAGTTTCGGAGCGGGACAGCCGATCTACGAGCAGTACTTC.

The CDR3 loop reads CASSAPQLYRSDTGELFF. In nucleotides, the CDR3 is TGTGCCAGCAGTGCCCCTCAACTATACAGATCCGACACCGGGGAGCTGTTTTTT. The chain links TRBV6-1 to TRBJ2-2; D not certain. Germline CDR1 MNHNS, CDR2 SASEGT. The CDR3 loop spans 18 amino acids. Trimming removed 4 bases from V and 3 bases from J, with 21 bases in between.

V gene TRBV2 combines with J gene TRBJ2-3; 11 nucleotides match TRBD2. Germline-derived CDR1 and CDR2 are SNHLY and FYNNEI. This CDR3 has 16 residues. J lost 3 bases, V lost 10 bases, and 12 bases had no gene match. The CDR3 is CATQPGTSGGTDTQYF. The CDR3 DNA is TGTGCCACCCAGCCCGGAACTAGCGGGGGAACAGATACGCAGTATTTT.

The V and J genes are TRBV19 and TRBJ2-2, with 8 bases matching TRBD2. The trim removed 2 bases at V and 1 base at J, leaving 3 bases unmatched. Germline V lookup: CDR1 LNHDA, CDR2 SQIVND (reference sequence). There are 16 residues in the CDR3. The CDR3 DNA reads as TGTGCCAGTAGTATACGGGAGGGAGGGAACACCGGGGAGCTGTTTTTT. It yields the protein CASSIREGGNTGELFF.

This chain uses TRBV19 with TRBJ1-1; TRBD1 might be the D (5 bases). V lost 1 base and J 0 bases, leaving 9 bases between the germline ends. CDR3 length equals 15 residues. Germline loops: CDR1 LNHDA, CDR2 SQIVND (reference sequence). The CDR3 protein is CASSIAGNVNTEAFF. The CDR3 nucleotides read TGTGCCAGTAGTATAGCAGGGAACGTGAACACTGAAGCTTTCTTT.

Notes on this clonotype: Mismatch with germline at one junction end may stem from a read error. The gene calls are TRBV7-2 and TRBJ1-6, with D maybe TRBD1 (6 bases). Germline V lookup: CDR1 SGHTA, CDR2 FQGNSA. The CDR3 length is 16 residues. The CDR3 loop is CASNLKGGTYNSPLHF. CDR3 nucleotide sequence: TGTGCCAGCAACTTAAAGGGGGGGACCTATAATTCACCCCTCCACTTT. The whole variable domain, remainder taken from reference TRBV7-2 and TRBJ1-6, is GAGVSQSPSNKVTEKGKDVELRCDPISGHTALYWYRQSLGQGLEFLIYFQGNSAPDKSGLPSDRFSAERTGGSVSTLTIQRTQQEDSAVYLCASNLKGGTYNSPLHFGNGTRLTVT.

The V and J genes are TRBV5-6 and TRBJ1-1; TRBD1 agrees at 9 bases. CDR1 SGHDT and CDR2 YYEEEE come from the germline V gene. The V segment lost 2 bases and the J segment 5 bases; nucleotides outside the gene matches: 7. The CDR3 runs 15 residues. The CDR3 spells CASSFKDRGVTEAFF. CDR3 coding DNA: TGTGCCAGCAGCTTCAAGGACAGGGGAGTTACTGAAGCTTTCTTT. The complete variable domain, with remaining parts taken from reference TRBV5-6 and TRBJ1-1, reads DAGVTQSPTHLIKTRGQQVTLRCSPKSGHDTVSWYQQALGQGPQFIFQYYEEEERQRGNFPDRFSGHQFPNYSSELNVNALLLGDSALYLCASSFKDRGVTEAFFGQGTRLTVV.

In its sample, this clonotype was seen a few times. The chain carries TRBV5-1 and TRBJ1-2; D is uncertain. From germline, CDR1 is SGHRS and CDR2 YFSETQ. CDR3 size: 15 residues. V was pared by 1 base and J by 2 bases, with 12 bases between. The CDR3 region has the DNA TGCGCCAGCAGCTTGTTTATCCGAGACAACTATGGCTACACCTTC. This encodes CASSLFIRDNYGYTF.

In the case of this clonotype: Given a much more abundant clone one base away, this may be a read error. This rearrangement joins TRBV7-9 to TRBJ1-1; D uncertain. This CDR3 comprises 12 residues. The V end lost 5 bases, the J end lost 7 bases, and 11 bases lay between the germline ends. Germline CDR1 and CDR2: SEHNR and FQNEAQ (reference sequence). The DNA for the CDR3 is TGTGCCAGCAGCCCCTGGACGGTTGAAGCTTTCTTT. The encoded protein is CASSPWTVEAFF.

The chain combines TRBV6-6 with TRBJ2-7, with a tentative D call TRBD1 (6 bases). Per the germline V gene, CDR1 is MNHNY and CDR2 is SVGAGI (reference sequence). V was shortened by 2 bases and J by 5 bases, with 10 bases between the two germline ends. There are 13 residues in the CDR3. The chain's CDR3 is CASSYGGLDEQYV. The CDR3 DNA follows: TGTGCCAGCAGTTACGGGGGCCTCGACGAGCAGTACGTC.

This clonotype was seen more than once but under ten times. The V gene is TRBV7-6, the J gene TRBJ1-1; possibly TRBD1 for D (5 bases). The CDR3 consists of 15 residues. Germline CDR1 is SGHVS and CDR2 is FNYEAQ. Trimming left V 5 bases short and J 4 bases short, with 17 bases between. The DNA for the CDR3 is TGTGCCAGCAGCCCCGGGGGTTCCGGATCCACTGAAGCTTTCTTT. Protein sequence: CASSPGGSGSTEAFF.

Only a few counts were recorded for this clonotype. The chain carries TRBV28 and TRBJ2-1, with TRBD1 matching over 8 bases. The CDR3 totals 15 residues. V was clipped by 3 bases and J by 2 bases; unmatched bases: 3. Looked up from germline, CDR1 is MDHEN and CDR2 is SYDVKM. This CDR3 reads CASSFWTGPYNEQFF. CDR3 DNA sequence: TGTGCCAGCAGTTTTTGGACAGGGCCCTACAATGAGCAGTTCTTC.

This clonotype has a handful of counts. This chain links TRBV25-1 with TRBJ2-3; D not resolved. Deletions cut 2 bases from V and 0 bases from J, with 12 bases between. Germline V lookup: CDR1 MGHDK, CDR2 SYGVNS. CDR3 length equals 16 residues. The CDR3 loop is CASSEETGRSTDTQYF. In DNA form, the CDR3 reads TGTGCCAGCAGTGAAGAGACCGGACGTAGCACAGATACGCAGTATTTT.

This clonotype was detected ten times or more. The chain joins TRBV7-6 to TRBJ1-1; TRBD1 aligns across 9 bases. Losses at the gene ends were 4 bases for V and 8 bases for J; bases not matched to a gene: 5. The CDR3 contains 13 residues. Germline V gives CDR1 SGHVS, CDR2 FNYEAQ. The CDR3 DNA is TGTGCCAGCAGCTACGGACAGGGGACAGAAGCTTTCTTT. Amino acid sequence: CASSYGQGTEAFF. Full variable domain (remainder filled in from reference TRBV7-6 and TRBJ1-1): GAGVSQSPRYKVTKRGQDVALRCDPISGHVSLYWYRQALGQGPEFLTYFNYEAQQDKSGLPNDRFSAERPEGSISTLTIQRTEQRDSAMYRCASSYGQGTEAFFGQGTRLTVV.